Below, one T cell receptor beta chain is given with its context. The sample originates from a study of cytomegalovirus exposure and HLA in healthy donors. The donors were part of the roughly 130-subject validation cohort, which stood apart from the approximately 670-subject first cohort. Method: immunoSEQ multiplex PCR; TCRdb's copy keeps in-frame clones and lacks some. The top ten clones hold over 0.65% of a sample with about 82,000 clones, 90% to 95% of them seen once. V trimming: 7 bases; J trimming: 1 base; junction bases outside the gene matches: 10. CDR3 length: 16 residues. The V gene's germline CDR1 is MNHEY and CDR2 SMNVEV (reference sequence).

The chain links TRBV27 to TRBJ2-5; 9 positions match TRBD1. The source material was PBMCs. The clonotype was recovered from a man between 18 and 29 years old in good health and CMV-seronegative. The CDR3 region is CASTGPAGQGQETQYF. The CDR3 bases are TGTGCCAGCACGGGCCCGGCGGGACAGGGCCAAGAGACCCAGTACTTC.